At least ten counts were recorded for the clone carrying this T cell receptor (beta chain). Its specificity is unknown. Germline CDR1 MDHEN, CDR2 SYDVKM. Between the trimmed V and J ends, which lost 6 bases and 4 bases, there was a span of 13 bases. CDR3 length: 14 amino acids. The source of the sample is a study of T cell repertoires in cytomegalovirus infection. At the level of the study: From public TCR beta signatures came an indication of both CMV infection and matching HLA type.

TCRdb analysed the reads with MiXCR anew, one entry per CDR3 protein. Of about 300,000 distinct CDR3 sequences detected, around 10% appear once; the ten largest clones hold less than 3%. The study's findings and limits: HLA-C-restricted CMV-specific TCR beta clonotypes prevailed in the ex vivo response. CMV carriers with the relevant HLA were identified by cumulative public TCR beta family frequency.

Sequenced sample: PBMCs. The source is a human donor in good health (CMV status not recorded). Some clones in this sample may be carry-over from other donors' samples. The chain employs TRBV28 and TRBJ1-5; D ambiguous. CDR3 amino acids: CASRVREPNQPQHF. CDR3 nucleotide sequence: TGTGCCAGCAGAGTACGGGAGCCTAATCAGCCCCAGCATTTT.